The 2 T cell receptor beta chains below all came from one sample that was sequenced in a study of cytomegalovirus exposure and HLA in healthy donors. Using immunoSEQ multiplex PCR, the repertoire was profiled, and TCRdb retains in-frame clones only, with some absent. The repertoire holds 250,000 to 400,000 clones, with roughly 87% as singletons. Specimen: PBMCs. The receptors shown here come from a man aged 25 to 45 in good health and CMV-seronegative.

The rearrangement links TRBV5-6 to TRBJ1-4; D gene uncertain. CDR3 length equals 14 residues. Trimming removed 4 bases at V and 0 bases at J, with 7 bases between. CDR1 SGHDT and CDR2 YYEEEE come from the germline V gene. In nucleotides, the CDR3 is TGTGCCAGCAGCATGGCTGCAACTAATGAAAAACTGTTTTTT. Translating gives CASSMAATNEKLFF.

CDR3: CASSGGTVYNEQFF. The CDR3 DNA is TGTGCCAGCAGCGGTGGGACAGTCTACAATGAGCAGTTCTTC. The chain couples TRBV5-4 to TRBJ2-1; 7 bases fit TRBD1. This CDR3 is 14 amino acids long. Germline values: CDR1 SGHNT, CDR2 YYREEE (reference sequence). Trimming took 4 bases from V and 3 from J; bases not matched to a gene: 4.